The T cell receptor beta chain under discussion was sequenced for a study of shared clonotypes between healthy human individuals. From germline, CDR1 is SGHKS and CDR2 YYEKEE (reference sequence). V was trimmed by 1 base and J by 0 bases, leaving 5 bases between them. The CDR3 loop spans 15 amino acids. Broader study findings: Sequencing of the sorted subsets was shown by rarefaction to be incomplete despite large depth. Naive subsets generally had larger estimated richness than memory subsets.

TCRdb's copy holds only in-frame clones and misses some; the assay was immunoSEQ multiplex PCR. The table lists about 2.3 million clones, approximately 93% of them singletons. For this clone: Its antigen is unidentified.

The sample comprised naive CD4+ T cells from PBMCs. Subset noted: CD45RA+ positively selected. The rearrangement joins TRBV5-5 to TRBJ2-6; D is uncertain. The source of this sequence is a young man in good health. Some clones in this sample may be carry-over from other donors' samples. The CDR3 is CASSLIISGANVLTF. CDR3 nucleotides: TGTGCCAGCAGCTTGATCATCTCTGGGGCCAACGTCCTGACTTTC. Supplemented by reference TRBV5-5 and TRBJ2-6, the full variable domain reads DAGVTQSPTHLIKTRGQQVTLRCSPISGHKSVSWYQQVLGQGPQFIFQYYEKEERGRGNFPDRFSARQFPNYSSELNVNALLLGDSALYLCASSLIISGANVLTFGAGSRLTVL.